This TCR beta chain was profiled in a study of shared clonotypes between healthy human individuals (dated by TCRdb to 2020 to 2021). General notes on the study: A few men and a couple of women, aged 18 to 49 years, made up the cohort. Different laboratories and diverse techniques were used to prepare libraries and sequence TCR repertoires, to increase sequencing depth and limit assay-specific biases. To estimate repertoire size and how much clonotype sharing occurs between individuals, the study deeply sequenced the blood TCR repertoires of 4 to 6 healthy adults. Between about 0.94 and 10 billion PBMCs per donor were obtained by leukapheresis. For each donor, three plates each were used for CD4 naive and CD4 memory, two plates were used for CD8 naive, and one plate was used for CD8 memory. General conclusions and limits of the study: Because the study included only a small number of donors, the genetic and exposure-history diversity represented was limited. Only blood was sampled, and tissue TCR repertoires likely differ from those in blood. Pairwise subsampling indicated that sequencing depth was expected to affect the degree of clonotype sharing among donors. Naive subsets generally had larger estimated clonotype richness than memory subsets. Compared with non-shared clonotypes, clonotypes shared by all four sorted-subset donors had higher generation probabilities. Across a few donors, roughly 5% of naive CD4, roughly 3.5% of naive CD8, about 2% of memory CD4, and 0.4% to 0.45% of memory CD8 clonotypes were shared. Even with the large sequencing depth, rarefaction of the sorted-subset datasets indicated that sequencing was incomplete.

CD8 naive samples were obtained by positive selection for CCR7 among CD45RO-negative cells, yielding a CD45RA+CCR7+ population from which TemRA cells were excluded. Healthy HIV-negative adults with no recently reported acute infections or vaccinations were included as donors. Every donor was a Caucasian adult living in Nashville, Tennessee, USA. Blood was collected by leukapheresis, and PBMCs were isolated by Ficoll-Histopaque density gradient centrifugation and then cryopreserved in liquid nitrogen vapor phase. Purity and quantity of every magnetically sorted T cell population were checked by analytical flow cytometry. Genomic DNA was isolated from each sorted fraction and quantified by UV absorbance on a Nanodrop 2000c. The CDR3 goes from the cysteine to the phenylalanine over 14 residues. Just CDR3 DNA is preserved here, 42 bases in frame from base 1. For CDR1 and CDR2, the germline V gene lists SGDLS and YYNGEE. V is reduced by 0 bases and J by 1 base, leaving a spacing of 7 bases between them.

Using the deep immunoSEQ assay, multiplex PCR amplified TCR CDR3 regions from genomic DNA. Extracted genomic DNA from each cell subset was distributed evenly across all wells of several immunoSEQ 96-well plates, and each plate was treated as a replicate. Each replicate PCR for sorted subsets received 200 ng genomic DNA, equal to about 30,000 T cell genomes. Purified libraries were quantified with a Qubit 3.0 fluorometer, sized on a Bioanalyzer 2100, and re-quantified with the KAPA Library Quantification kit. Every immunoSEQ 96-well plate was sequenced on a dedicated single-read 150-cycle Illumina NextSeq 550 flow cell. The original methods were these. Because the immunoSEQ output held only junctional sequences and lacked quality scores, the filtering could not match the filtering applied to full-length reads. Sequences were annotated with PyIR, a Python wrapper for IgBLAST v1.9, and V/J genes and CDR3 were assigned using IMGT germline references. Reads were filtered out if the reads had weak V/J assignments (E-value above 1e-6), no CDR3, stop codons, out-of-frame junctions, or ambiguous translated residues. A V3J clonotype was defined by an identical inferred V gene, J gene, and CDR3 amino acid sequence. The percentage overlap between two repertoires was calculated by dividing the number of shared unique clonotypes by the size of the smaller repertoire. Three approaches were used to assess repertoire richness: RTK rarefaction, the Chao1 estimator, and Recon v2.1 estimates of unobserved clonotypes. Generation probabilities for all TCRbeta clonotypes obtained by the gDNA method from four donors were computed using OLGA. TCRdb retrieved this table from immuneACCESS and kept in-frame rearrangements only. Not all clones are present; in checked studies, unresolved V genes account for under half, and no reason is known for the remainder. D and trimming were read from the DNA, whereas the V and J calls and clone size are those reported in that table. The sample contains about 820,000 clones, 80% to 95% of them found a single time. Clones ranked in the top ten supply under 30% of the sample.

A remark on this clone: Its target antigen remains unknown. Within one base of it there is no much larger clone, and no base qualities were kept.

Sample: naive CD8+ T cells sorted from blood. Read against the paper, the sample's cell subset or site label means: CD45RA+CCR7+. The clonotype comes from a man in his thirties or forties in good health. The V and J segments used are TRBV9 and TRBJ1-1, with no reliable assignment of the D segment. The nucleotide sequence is TGTGCCAGCAGCGTAGGGCAGGAGAACACTGAAGCTTTCTTT. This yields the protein CASSVGQENTEAFF.